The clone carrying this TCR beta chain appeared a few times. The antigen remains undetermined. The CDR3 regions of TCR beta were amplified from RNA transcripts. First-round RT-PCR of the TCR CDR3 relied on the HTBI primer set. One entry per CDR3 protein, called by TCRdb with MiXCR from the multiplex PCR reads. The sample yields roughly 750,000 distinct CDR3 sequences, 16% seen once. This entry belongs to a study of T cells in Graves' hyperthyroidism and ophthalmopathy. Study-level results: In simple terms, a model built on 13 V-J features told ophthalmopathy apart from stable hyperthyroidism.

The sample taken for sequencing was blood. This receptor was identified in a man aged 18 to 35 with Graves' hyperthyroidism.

DNA for the CDR3: TGCAGCGTTGAATACCAGCTAAACACTGAAGCTTTCTTT. Protein sequence: CSVEYQLNTEAFF. The chain uses TRBV29-1 and TRBJ1-1, with no clear D. The CDR3 is 13 amino acids. Trimming left V 2 bases short and J 2 bases short, with 9 bases between. Germline V CDR1 and CDR2: SQVTM, ANQGSEA.